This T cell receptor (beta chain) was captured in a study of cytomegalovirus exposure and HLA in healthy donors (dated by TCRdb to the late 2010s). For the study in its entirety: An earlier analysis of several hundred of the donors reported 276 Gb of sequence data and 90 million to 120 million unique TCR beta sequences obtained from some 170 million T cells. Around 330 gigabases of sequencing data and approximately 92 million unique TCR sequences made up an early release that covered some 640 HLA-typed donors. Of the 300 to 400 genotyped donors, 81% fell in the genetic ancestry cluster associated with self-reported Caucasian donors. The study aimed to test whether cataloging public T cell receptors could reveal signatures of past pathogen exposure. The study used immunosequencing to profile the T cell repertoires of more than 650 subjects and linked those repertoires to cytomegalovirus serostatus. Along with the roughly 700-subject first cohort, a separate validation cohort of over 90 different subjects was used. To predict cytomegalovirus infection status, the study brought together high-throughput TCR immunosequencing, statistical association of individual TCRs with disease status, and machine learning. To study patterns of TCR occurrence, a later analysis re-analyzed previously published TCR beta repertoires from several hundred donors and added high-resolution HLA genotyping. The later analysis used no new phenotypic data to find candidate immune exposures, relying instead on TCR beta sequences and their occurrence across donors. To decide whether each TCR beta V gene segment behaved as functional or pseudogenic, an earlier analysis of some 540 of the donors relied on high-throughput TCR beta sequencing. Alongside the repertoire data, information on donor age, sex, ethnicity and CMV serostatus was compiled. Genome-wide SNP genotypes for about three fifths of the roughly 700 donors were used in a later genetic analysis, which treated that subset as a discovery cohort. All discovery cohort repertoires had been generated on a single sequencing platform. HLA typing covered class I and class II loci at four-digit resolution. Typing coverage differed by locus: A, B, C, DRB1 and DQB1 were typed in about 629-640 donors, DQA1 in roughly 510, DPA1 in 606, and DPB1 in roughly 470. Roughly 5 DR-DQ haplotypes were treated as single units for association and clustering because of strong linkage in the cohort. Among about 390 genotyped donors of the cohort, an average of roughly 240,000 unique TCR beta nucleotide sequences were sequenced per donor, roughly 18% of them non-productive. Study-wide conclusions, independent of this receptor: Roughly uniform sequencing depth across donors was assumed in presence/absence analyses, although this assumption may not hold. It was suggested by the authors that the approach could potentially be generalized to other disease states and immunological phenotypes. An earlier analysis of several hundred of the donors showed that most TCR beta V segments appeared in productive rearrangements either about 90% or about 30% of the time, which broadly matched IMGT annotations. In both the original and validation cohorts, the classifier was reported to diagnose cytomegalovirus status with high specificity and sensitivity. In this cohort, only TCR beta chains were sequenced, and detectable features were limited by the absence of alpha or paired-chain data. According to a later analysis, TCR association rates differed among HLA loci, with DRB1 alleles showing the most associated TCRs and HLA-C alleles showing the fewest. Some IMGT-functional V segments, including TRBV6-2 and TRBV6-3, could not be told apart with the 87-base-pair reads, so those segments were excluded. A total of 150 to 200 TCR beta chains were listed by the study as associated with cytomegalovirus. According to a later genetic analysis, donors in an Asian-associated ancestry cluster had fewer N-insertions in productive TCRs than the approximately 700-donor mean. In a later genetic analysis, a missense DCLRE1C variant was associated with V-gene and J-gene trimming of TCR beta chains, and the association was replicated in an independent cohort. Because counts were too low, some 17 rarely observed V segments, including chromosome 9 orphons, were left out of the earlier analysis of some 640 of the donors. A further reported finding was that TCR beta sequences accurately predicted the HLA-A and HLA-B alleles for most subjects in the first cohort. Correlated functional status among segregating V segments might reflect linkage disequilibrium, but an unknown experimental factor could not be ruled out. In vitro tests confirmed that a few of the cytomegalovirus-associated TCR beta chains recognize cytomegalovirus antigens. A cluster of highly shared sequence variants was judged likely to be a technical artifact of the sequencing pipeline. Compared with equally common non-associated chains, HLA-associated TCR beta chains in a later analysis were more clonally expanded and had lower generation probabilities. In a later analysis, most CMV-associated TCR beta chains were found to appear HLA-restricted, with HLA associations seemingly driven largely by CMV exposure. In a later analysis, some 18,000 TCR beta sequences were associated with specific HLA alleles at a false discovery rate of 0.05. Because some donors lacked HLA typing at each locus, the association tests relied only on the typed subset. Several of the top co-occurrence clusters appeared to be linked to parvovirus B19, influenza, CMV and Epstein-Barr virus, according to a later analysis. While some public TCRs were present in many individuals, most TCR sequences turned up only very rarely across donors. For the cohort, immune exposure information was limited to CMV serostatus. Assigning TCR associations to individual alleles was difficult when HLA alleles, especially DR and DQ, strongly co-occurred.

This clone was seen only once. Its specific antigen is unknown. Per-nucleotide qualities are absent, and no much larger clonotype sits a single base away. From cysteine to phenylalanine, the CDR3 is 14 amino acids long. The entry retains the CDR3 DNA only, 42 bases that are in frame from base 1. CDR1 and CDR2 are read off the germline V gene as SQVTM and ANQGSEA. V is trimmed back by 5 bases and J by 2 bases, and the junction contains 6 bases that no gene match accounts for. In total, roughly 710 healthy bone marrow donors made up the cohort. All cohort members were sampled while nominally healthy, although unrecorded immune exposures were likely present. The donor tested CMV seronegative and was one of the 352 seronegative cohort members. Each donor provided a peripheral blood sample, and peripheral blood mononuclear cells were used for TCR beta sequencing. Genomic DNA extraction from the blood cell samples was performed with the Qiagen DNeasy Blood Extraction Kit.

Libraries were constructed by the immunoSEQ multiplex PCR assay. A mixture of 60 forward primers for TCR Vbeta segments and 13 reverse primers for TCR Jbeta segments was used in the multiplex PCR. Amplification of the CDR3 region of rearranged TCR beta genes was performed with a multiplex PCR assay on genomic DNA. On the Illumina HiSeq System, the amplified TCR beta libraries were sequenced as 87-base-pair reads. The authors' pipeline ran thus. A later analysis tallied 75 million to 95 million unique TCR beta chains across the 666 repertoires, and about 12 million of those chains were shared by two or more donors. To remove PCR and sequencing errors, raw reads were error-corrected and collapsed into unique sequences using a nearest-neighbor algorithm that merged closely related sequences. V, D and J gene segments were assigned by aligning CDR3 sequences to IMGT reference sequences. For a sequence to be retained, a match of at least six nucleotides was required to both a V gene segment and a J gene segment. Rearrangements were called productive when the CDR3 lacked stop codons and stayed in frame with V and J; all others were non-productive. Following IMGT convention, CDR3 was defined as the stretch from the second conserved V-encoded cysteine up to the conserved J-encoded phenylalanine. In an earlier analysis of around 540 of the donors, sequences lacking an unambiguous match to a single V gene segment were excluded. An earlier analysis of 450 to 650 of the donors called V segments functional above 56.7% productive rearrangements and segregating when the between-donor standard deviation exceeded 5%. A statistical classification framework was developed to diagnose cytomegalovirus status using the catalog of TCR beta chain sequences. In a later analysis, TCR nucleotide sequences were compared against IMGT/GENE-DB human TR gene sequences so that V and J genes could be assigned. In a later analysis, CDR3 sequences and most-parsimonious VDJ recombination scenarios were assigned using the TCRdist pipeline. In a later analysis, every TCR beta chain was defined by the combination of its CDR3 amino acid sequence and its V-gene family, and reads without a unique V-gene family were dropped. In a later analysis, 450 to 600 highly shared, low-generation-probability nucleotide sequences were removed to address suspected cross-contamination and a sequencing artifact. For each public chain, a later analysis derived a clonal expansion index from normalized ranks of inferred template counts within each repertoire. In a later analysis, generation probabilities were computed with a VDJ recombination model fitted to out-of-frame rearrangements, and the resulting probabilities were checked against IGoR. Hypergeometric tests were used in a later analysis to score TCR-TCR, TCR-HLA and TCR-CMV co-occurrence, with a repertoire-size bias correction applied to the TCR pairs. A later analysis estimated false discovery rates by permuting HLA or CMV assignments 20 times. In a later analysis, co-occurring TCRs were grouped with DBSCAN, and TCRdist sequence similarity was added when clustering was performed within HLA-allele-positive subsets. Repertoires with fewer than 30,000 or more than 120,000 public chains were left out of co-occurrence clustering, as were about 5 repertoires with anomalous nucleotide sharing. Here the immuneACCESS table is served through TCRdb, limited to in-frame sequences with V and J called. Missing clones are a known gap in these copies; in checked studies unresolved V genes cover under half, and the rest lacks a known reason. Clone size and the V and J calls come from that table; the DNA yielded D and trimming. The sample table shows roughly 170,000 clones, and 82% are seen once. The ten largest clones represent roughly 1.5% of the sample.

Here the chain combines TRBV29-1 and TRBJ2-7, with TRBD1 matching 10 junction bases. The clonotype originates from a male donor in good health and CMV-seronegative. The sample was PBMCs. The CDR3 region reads CSVTDRGIPYEQYF. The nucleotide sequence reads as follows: TGCAGCGTTACGGACAGGGGGATCCCCTACGAGCAGTACTTC.